The 24 T cell receptor beta chains listed next were all sequenced from one sample in a study of Graves' ophthalmopathy and Graves' hyperthyroidism. Amplified TCR beta CDR3 regions were obtained using RNA transcripts as template. RT-PCR with HTBI primers came first, then second-round multiplex PCR. TCRdb re-derived calls from the multiplex PCR reads in MiXCR, one entry per CDR3 protein. The sample lists just over 600,000 distinct CDR3 sequences, 22% seen once, with approximately 7.7% in the top ten. The sample taken for sequencing was peripheral blood. These receptors all come from a woman aged 18 to 35 with stable Graves' hyperthyroidism. Some clones in this sample may be carry-over from other donors' samples.

The chain links TRBV12-3 or TRBV12-4 to TRBJ1-5; D ambiguous. The CDR3 contains 14 residues. V lost 6 bases to trimming and J lost 2 bases, with 11 bases between them. This CDR3 reads CASSWDIRNQPQHF. In DNA form, the CDR3 reads TGTGCCAGCAGCTGGGATATACGCAATCAGCCCCAGCATTTT.

This clonotype occurred many times. The V and J genes are TRBV6-2 or TRBV6-3 and TRBJ2-7; 8 bases line up with TRBD1. CDR3 size: 12 residues. Trimming at V came to 6 bases and at J to 6 bases, leaving 4 bases not matched to a gene. Germline CDR1 and CDR2: MNHEY and SVGEGT. CDR3 nucleotides: TGTGCCAGCAGCAGGGGGCAGATCGAGCAGTACTTC. Amino acids: CASSRGQIEQYF.

This clonotype was seen repeatedly, ten times or more. The chain joins TRBV7-2 to TRBJ2-7; TRBD2 agrees at 7 bases. CDR1 and CDR2 from the germline V gene are SGHTA and FQGNSA. The CDR3 runs to 14 residues. Germline trimming cut 5 bases from V and 0 bases from J; bases unmatched to any gene: 4. The CDR3 is CASSKSGNSYEQYF. CDR3 bases: TGTGCCAGCAGCAAAAGCGGGAACTCCTACGAGCAGTACTTC.

In this sample, this clonotype turned up many times. This chain uses TRBV7-2 with TRBJ1-5, with D tentatively TRBD1 (5 bases). Germline CDR1 reads SGHTA; CDR2 reads FQGNSA. V lost 4 bases to trimming and J lost 4 bases, with 8 bases between them. CDR3 size: 13 residues. The CDR3 bases are TGTGCCAGCAGCTCCAGGGTTAATCAGCCCCAGCATTTT. The encoded protein is CASSSRVNQPQHF.

This clonotype has ten or more counts. The rearrangement joins TRBV12-3 or TRBV12-4 to TRBJ1-1, with D maybe TRBD1 (6 bases). This CDR3 spans 11 amino acids. V was cut by 5 bases and J by 8 bases, with 9 bases left in between. Here the CDR3 reads CASSPTGEAFF. The CDR3, as DNA: TGTGCCAGCAGTCCGACAGGAGAAGCTTTCTTT.

This clonotype was observed a handful of times. The gene calls are TRBV30 and TRBJ1-2; no firm D call. V lost 4 bases and J 0 bases, leaving 6 bases between the germline ends. CDR3 length: 12 residues. The germline V gene encodes CDR1 GTSNPN and CDR2 SVGIG (reference sequence). The CDR3 region has the DNA TGTGCCTGGACCGGGGCTAACTATGGCTACACCTTC. Protein sequence: CAWTGANYGYTF.

This clonotype was observed many times. The chain joins TRBV9 to TRBJ1-6; 7 bases are a match to TRBD1. The CDR3 contains 16 residues. The ends lost 4 bases at V and 8 bases at J; junction bases unmatched: 12. The V gene's germline CDR1 is SGDLS and CDR2 YYNGEE. CDR3 DNA: TGTGCCAGCAGCCCGCACGGGACAGCGGCGGATTCACCCCTCCACTTT. It specifies CASSPHGTAADSPLHF. Complete variable domain (other parts from reference TRBV9 and TRBJ1-6): DSGVTQTPKHLITATGQRVTLRCSPRSGDLSVYWYQQSLDQGLQFLIQYYNGEERAKGNILERFSAQQFPDLHSELNLSSLELGDSALYFCASSPHGTAADSPLHFGNGTRLTVT.

This clonotype was seen at least ten times. The chain has TRBV12-3 or TRBV12-4 and TRBJ1-1, with 7 nucleotides matching TRBD1. The CDR3 is made up of 14 amino acids. V lost 7 bases, J lost 5 bases, and 10 bases stayed unmatched. The CDR3 DNA follows: TGTGCCAGCACCCCGACAGGGCGGAGGACTGAAGCTTTCTTT. It translates to CASTPTGRRTEAFF.

The chain recombines TRBV5-1 with TRBJ1-2; 10 bases are shared with TRBD1. Germline lookup yields CDR1 SGHRS and CDR2 YFSETQ. This CDR3 has 14 amino acids. Trimming took 4 bases from V and 6 from J; bases not matched to a gene: 6. The CDR3 spells CASSGTGTGDGYTF. DNA of the CDR3: TGCGCCAGCAGCGGGACCGGGACAGGGGATGGCTACACCTTC.

Many counts were recorded for this clonotype. For the CDR3, the DNA is TGCAGTGCCCGGAGAGGGAGGGAATTGGACGGGGAGCTGTTTTTT. It yields the protein CSARRGRELDGELFF. J is TRBJ2-2 and V is TRBV29-1; 7 nucleotides line up with TRBD2. The V gene's germline CDR1 is SQVTM and CDR2 ANQGSEA. The CDR3 covers 15 residues.

This clonotype occurred many times. This chain uses TRBV13 with TRBJ1-6; TRBD1 is a possible D gene (5 bases). This CDR3 is 15 amino acids long. CDR1 and CDR2 (germline): PRHDT, FYEKMQ (reference sequence). Trimming took off 5 bases at V and 6 bases at J, with 14 bases between the two ends. The CDR3 loop reads CASSTPGIGNSPLHF. As DNA, the CDR3 is TGTGCCAGCAGCACTCCAGGGATAGGTAATTCACCCCTCCACTTT.

In its sample, this clonotype was seen many times. The V and J genes are TRBV30 and TRBJ2-5; TRBD1 matches at 7 bases. The V gene end was trimmed by 4 bases and the J gene end by 0 bases; junction bases not matched to a gene: 5. The CDR3 spans 14 residues. Germline V gene lookup returns CDR1 GTSNPN and CDR2 SVGIG (reference sequence). CDR3 in amino acids: CAWTPGQYQETQYF. CDR3 DNA: TGTGCCTGGACCCCGGGACAGTACCAAGAGACCCAGTACTTC.

This clonotype has at least ten counts. The chain employs TRBV19 and TRBJ1-5; possible D gene TRBD1, 5 bases. The germline V gene encodes CDR1 LNHDA and CDR2 SQIVND (reference sequence). There are 13 residues in the CDR3. V was trimmed by 3 bases and J by 7 bases, leaving 10 bases between them. The chain's CDR3 is CASSIGEGQPQHF. The CDR3 DNA sequence: TGTGCCAGTAGTATTGGGGAGGGGCAGCCCCAGCATTTT.

This clonotype came up many times. The chain combines TRBV12-3 or TRBV12-4 with TRBJ1-1; weak D call: TRBD1 (6 bases). The length of the CDR3 is 14 residues. The ends were cut back, 7 bases at V and 4 bases at J, with 16 bases in the middle. The CDR3 region has the DNA TGTGCCAGCACCCTGGCCAGGGGCATCACTGAAGCTTTCTTT. This sequence encodes CASTLARGITEAFF.

This clonotype was counted many times. The J gene is TRBJ2-7, the V gene TRBV12-3 or TRBV12-4; tentative D call: TRBD1 (6 bases). V was clipped by 8 bases and J by 6 bases, with 17 bases between them. CDR3 length: 13 residues. DNA of the CDR3: TGTGCCAGCTCAGTGACAGGATTTGGCGAGCAGTACTTC. Translated, it gives CASSVTGFGEQYF.

This clonotype was counted ten times or more. V gene TRBV20-1 combines with J gene TRBJ2-5; 11 positions match TRBD2. Trimming cost V 0 bases and J 5 bases; bases outside gene matches: 8. This CDR3 contains 16 residues. Germline CDR1 DFQATT, CDR2 SNEGSKA (reference sequence). CDR3 bases: TGCAGTGCTAGAGATCTGACTAGCGGGGAGTTGGAGACCCAGTACTTC. This gives the protein CSARDLTSGELETQYF.

This clonotype was observed many times. The chain links TRBV11-2 to TRBJ2-4; TRBD2 might be the D (6 bases). Per germline, CDR1 SGHAT and CDR2 FQNNGV. Trimming removed 4 bases at V and 5 bases at J, with 18 bases between. This CDR3 region has 16 residues. The CDR3 nucleotides read TGTGCCAGCAGCTCCCCGGCCGGGAGACGTGAAAACATTCAGTACTTC. It yields the protein CASSSPAGRRENIQYF.

The table lists this clonotype with a few counts. The gene calls are TRBV30 and TRBJ2-7; D unresolved. Germline loops: CDR1 GTSNPN, CDR2 SVGIG (reference sequence). The CDR3 spans 11 residues. Trimming removed 3 bases at V and 6 bases at J, with 9 bases between. In DNA, the CDR3 is TGTGCCTGGAGGATCTGGGGCGAGCAGTACTTC. It yields the protein CAWRIWGEQYF.

This clonotype was picked up a small number of times. This chain joins TRBV15 and TRBJ2-2; possibly TRBD2 for D (7 bases). CDR3 length: 17 amino acids. V lost 0 bases and J 2 bases, leaving 13 bases between the germline ends. Germline V gives CDR1 LNHNV, CDR2 YYDKDF (reference sequence). CDR3 nucleotide sequence: TGTGCCACCAGCAGAGATAGGGGGGGGACCAACACCGGGGAGCTGTTTTTT. It encodes CATSRDRGGTNTGELFF.

V and J are TRBV12-3 or TRBV12-4 and TRBJ2-7, with 7 bases fitting TRBD1. The CDR3 sequence is 13 residues long. V lost 5 bases, J lost 4 bases, and 5 bases stayed unmatched. The CDR3 coding sequence is TGTGCCAGCAGTCACGGGACAGCTTACGAGCAGTACTTC. Its protein is CASSHGTAYEQYF.

This clonotype was seen many times. The rearrangement uses TRBV5-1 and TRBJ1-1; 7 nucleotides match TRBD1. After removal of 6 bases from V and 2 bases from J, the junction contained 7 bases not matched to a gene. The CDR3 is made up of 14 amino acids. Per the germline V gene, CDR1 is SGHRS and CDR2 is YFSETQ. CDR3 residues: CASTIQGPNTEAFF. The CDR3 nucleotides are TGCGCCAGCACCATACAGGGGCCAAACACTGAAGCTTTCTTT.

Only one count was recorded for this clonotype. This chain joins TRBV12-3 or TRBV12-4 and TRBJ1-2; 7 bases are a match to TRBD1. The CDR3 runs to 14 residues. V shed 5 bases, J shed 7 bases, and the junction held 10 bases outside the gene matches. CDR3 amino acids: CASSTGTTGSGYTF. The CDR3 DNA follows: TGTGCCAGCAGTACAGGGACGACAGGGAGTGGCTACACCTTC.

This clonotype was seen repeatedly, ten times or more. V and J are TRBV28 and TRBJ2-7; unclear D gene. The CDR3 runs 11 residues. V was clipped by 4 bases and J by 5 bases, with 6 bases between them. Germline V gene sequence: CDR1 MDHEN, CDR2 SYDVKM. Here the CDR3 reads CASSSRHEQYF. CDR3 in DNA: TGTGCCAGCAGTTCTAGGCACGAGCAGTACTTC. The entire variable domain, with the rest obtained from reference TRBV28 and TRBJ2-7, is as follows: DVKVTQSSRYLVKRTGEKVFLECVQDMDHENMFWYRQDPGLGLRLIYFSYDVKMKEKGDIPEGYSVSREKKERFSLILESASTNQTSMYLCASSSRHEQYFGPGTRLTVT.

This clonotype was observed many times. This chain joins TRBV6-2 or TRBV6-3 and TRBJ1-2; D is ambiguous. This CDR3 is built from 16 residues. The V gene lost 5 bases and the J gene lost 5 bases, with 21 bases spanning the gap. Germline loops: CDR1 MNHEY, CDR2 SVGEGT. The CDR3 loop is CASSPDWTGLLYGYTF. CDR3 coding DNA: TGTGCCAGCAGTCCCGATTGGACTGGCTTGCTATATGGCTACACCTTC.